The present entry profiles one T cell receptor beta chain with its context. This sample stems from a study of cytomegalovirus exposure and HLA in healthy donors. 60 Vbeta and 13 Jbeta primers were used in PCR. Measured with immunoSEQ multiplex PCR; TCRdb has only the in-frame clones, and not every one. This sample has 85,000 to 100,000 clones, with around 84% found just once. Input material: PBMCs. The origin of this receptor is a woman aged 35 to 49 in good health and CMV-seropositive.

CDR3 in amino acids: CASSEETGFHGYGQFF. In DNA, the CDR3 is TGTGCCAGCAGTGAAGAGACAGGGTTTCATGGGTATGGGCAGTTCTTC. V is TRBV2 and J is TRBJ2-1; 7 bases line up with TRBD1. CDR3 length equals 16 residues. With 1 base clipped from V and 12 bases from J, the junction kept 15 bases outside the gene matches. Germline V gene sequence: CDR1 SNHLY, CDR2 FYNNEI.